This TCR beta chain was retrieved from a study of T cell responses to AZD1222 COVID-19 vaccine. V shed 4 bases and J 8 bases; nucleotides not matched to a gene: 9. Per the germline V gene, CDR1 is SGDLS and CDR2 is YYNGEE. This CDR3 spans 13 amino acids. In its sample, this clone was seen a few times. The assay was immunoSEQ multiplex PCR, and TCRdb's table has in-frame clones only and misses some. The sample lists some 120,000 clones, about nine tenths occurring once. The sequencing here drew on peripheral blood, taken on day 0 of AZD1222 vaccination. This receptor was identified in an adult in good health. The chain employs TRBV9 and TRBJ2-7; 7 nucleotides match TRBD2. Here the CDR3 reads CASSYTREEKQYF. The CDR3 DNA sequence: TGTGCCAGCAGCTACACTCGGGAGGAGAAGCAGTACTTC.